The 19 T cell receptor beta chains in this list originate from one sample, sequenced in a study of blood T cell repertoires in COVID-19. The table came from immunoSEQ multiplex PCR; TCRdb's copy has only in-frame clones and leaves some out. The sample lists about 220,000 clones, 82% occurring once. The sequenced material came from peripheral blood. These receptor sequences come from a woman of 80 years or more with acute or convalescent COVID-19.

The V call is TRBV7-2, the J call TRBJ2-5; 12 nucleotides match TRBD2. The CDR3 has 16 residues. In germline, CDR1 is SGHTA, CDR2 FQGNSA. V lost 3 bases, J lost 5 bases, and 7 bases stayed unmatched. The CDR3 nucleotides read TGTGCCAGCAGCTTTAGTCTAGCGGGGGGGCGGGAGACCCAGTACTTC. Translated, it gives CASSFSLAGGRETQYF. The full variable domain, rest sourced from reference TRBV7-2 and TRBJ2-5, is GAGVSQSPSNKVTEKGKDVELRCDPISGHTALYWYRQSLGQGLEFLIYFQGNSAPDKSGLPSDRFSAERTGGSVSTLTIQRTQQEDSAVYLCASSFSLAGGRETQYFGPGTRLLVL.

This chain uses TRBV7-9 with TRBJ1-2; perhaps TRBD1 as D (6 bases). The CDR3 runs to 14 residues. Trimming stripped 1 base from V and 6 bases from J, with 12 bases between. Germline-derived CDR1 and CDR2 are SEHNR and FQNEAQ (reference sequence). CDR3: CASSLVAGVHGYTF. The CDR3 DNA follows: TGTGCCAGCAGCTTAGTCGCAGGGGTCCATGGCTACACCTTC.

This clone appeared a single time. The chain links TRBV25-1 to TRBJ2-7; 8 bases are shared with TRBD2. V was clipped by 3 bases and J by 4 bases; unmatched bases: 5. The germline V gene has CDR1 MGHDK and CDR2 SYGVNS. The CDR3 loop spans 14 amino acids. The CDR3 coding sequence is TGTGCCAGCAGTGAGGCGGGGGGTTCTTACGAGCAGTACTTC. Amino acid sequence: CASSEAGGSYEQYF.

This clone has a single count. The sample carries other DNA sequences with the same CDR3. This sequence joins TRBV19 and TRBJ2-7; 9 bases line up with TRBD1. This CDR3 is built from 15 residues. Germline-derived CDR1 and CDR2 are LNHDA and SQIVND (reference sequence). V trimming: 3 bases; J trimming: 0 bases; junction bases outside the gene matches: 3. The CDR3 loop is CASSMGQGSSYEQYF. In DNA form, the CDR3 reads TGTGCCAGTAGTATGGGACAGGGAAGCTCCTACGAGCAGTACTTC.

This chain connects TRBV7-2 to TRBJ2-2; 7 bases are a match to TRBD2. The CDR3 extends over 15 amino acids. Trimming removed 1 base from V and 1 base from J; junction bases left unmatched: 0. Germline-derived CDR1 and CDR2 are SGHTA and FQGNSA. The DNA of the CDR3 is TGTGCCAGCAGCTTAGAGCGGGGGAACACCGGGGAGCTGTTTTTT. Translation: CASSLERGNTGELFF.

The chain joins TRBV5-1 to TRBJ1-2, with 12 bases that match TRBD1. CDR3 length: 17 residues. The germline gives CDR1 SGHRS, CDR2 YFSETQ. Trimming at V came to 0 bases and at J to 3 bases, leaving 6 bases not matched to a gene. CDR3 region: CASSLAGTGGADYGYTF. The CDR3 DNA follows: TGCGCCAGCAGCTTGGCCGGGACAGGGGGCGCCGACTATGGCTACACCTTC. Looking up the rest from reference TRBV5-1 and TRBJ1-2 gives the full variable domain: KAGVTQTPRYLIKTRGQQVTLSCSPISGHRSVSWYQQTPGQGLQFLFEYFSETQRNKGNFPGRFSGRQFSNSRSEMNVSTLELGDSALYLCASSLAGTGGADYGYTFGSGTRLTVV.

The chain combines TRBV18 with TRBJ2-3; D perhaps matches TRBD1 (6 bases). Germline-derived CDR1 and CDR2 are KGHSH and LQKENI. This CDR3 is built from 13 residues. V was trimmed by 3 bases and J by 6 bases, leaving 10 bases between them. The chain's CDR3 is CASSPGQGDTQYF. The CDR3 DNA follows: TGTGCCAGCTCACCGGGGCAGGGGGATACGCAGTATTTT.

The chain recombines TRBV21-1 with TRBJ1-2; the D segment call TRBD1 is taken from the table without a DNA check. TRBV21-1 corresponds to a pseudogene. The CDR3 loop spans 16 amino acids. Here the CDR3 reads CASSKLCQGLPYGYTF. CDR3 nucleotide sequence: TGTGCCAGCAGCAAACTTTGCCAGGGCCTACCCTATGGCTACACCTTC.

The chain combines TRBV19 with TRBJ1-1; D may be TRBD1 (5 bases). The germline V and J ends were trimmed by 4 bases and 0 bases, with 6 bases remaining between them. The CDR3 spans 13 residues. Germline CDR1 reads LNHDA; CDR2 reads SQIVND (reference sequence). CDR3 bases: TGTGCCAGTAGTAAGACAGTGAACACTGAAGCTTTCTTT. It translates to CASSKTVNTEAFF.

V usage is TRBV7-2 and J usage is TRBJ2-5; 7 bases are a match to TRBD2. The CDR3 contains 14 residues. Germline V CDR1 and CDR2: SGHTA, FQGNSA. With 2 bases clipped from V and 4 bases from J, the junction kept 4 bases outside the gene matches. The CDR3 DNA follows: TGTGCCAGCAGCTTACTAGCGGCAACAGAGACCCAGTACTTC. This translates into CASSLLAATETQYF.

The chain employs TRBV7-9 and TRBJ1-1; tentative D call: TRBD1 (5 bases). The CDR3 loop spans 12 amino acids. Trimming took 2 bases from V and 11 from J, leaving 12 bases between them. Germline loops: CDR1 SEHNR, CDR2 FQNEAQ (reference sequence). The DNA for the CDR3 is TGTGCCAGCAGCTTATGGGAGGGGCCGGCTTTCTTT. Its protein product is CASSLWEGPAFF.

This rearrangement joins TRBV5-4 to TRBJ1-1; 7 positions match TRBD1. Germline V gene data show CDR1 as SGHNT and CDR2 as YYREEE (reference sequence). J gave up 7 bases and V 5 bases, and 14 bases lay outside the gene matches. The CDR3 spans 15 residues. The CDR3 sequence: CASSPGGARTGEAFF. CDR3 in DNA: TGTGCCAGCAGTCCGGGAGGGGCCCGGACAGGTGAAGCTTTCTTT.

The rearrangement joins TRBV6-6 to TRBJ2-1, with a possible D match to TRBD2 (6 bases). The germline CDR1 and CDR2 sequences are MNHNY and SVGAGI (reference sequence). The CDR3 totals 13 residues. The V end was cut by 7 bases, the J end by 1 base, with 8 bases between. The CDR3 loop reads CASIAGSYNEQFF. Here the CDR3 DNA reads TGTGCCAGCATCGCGGGGTCCTACAATGAGCAGTTCTTC.

This rearrangement joins TRBV6-5 to TRBJ1-2; D is ambiguous. This CDR3 has 15 residues. The V gene lost 6 bases and the J gene lost 8 bases, with 22 bases spanning the gap. CDR1 is MNHEY, CDR2 SVGAGI, per germline. The CDR3 DNA reads TGTGCCAGCAGGGCAGTTAACGGGGAGAGGTACGGCTACACCTTC. Translating it yields CASRAVNGERYGYTF.

V gene TRBV4-1 combines with J gene TRBJ1-5, with 7 bases matching TRBD1. Germline-derived CDR1 and CDR2 are MGHRA and YSYEKL. The J segment lost 6 bases and the V segment lost 2 bases, leaving 7 bases of the junction unmatched. CDR3 length equals 15 residues. CDR3 residues: CASSQFLGGGQPQHF. Here the CDR3 DNA reads TGCGCCAGCAGCCAATTTTTAGGGGGCGGTCAGCCCCAGCATTTT.

This clone was counted once. V usage is TRBV7-9 and J usage is TRBJ2-3, with D maybe TRBD1 (6 bases). This CDR3 comprises 14 residues. The V end lost 5 bases, the J end lost 3 bases, and 12 bases lay between the germline ends. The germline CDR1 and CDR2 sequences are SEHNR and FQNEAQ (reference sequence). The CDR3: CASSHRVETDTQYF. The CDR3 bases are TGTGCCAGCAGCCACAGGGTCGAGACAGATACGCAGTATTTT.

The DNA for the CDR3 is TGTGCCTGGAACGACCAAACGGGACATGGGGGTGATGAGCAGTTCTTC. Its translation: CAWNDQTGHGGDEQFF. This chain links TRBV30 with TRBJ2-1; tentative D call: TRBD1 (6 bases). V lost 4 bases, J lost 8 bases, and 24 bases lay in between. The CDR3 spans 16 residues. Germline V gives CDR1 GTSNPN, CDR2 SVGIG (reference sequence).

The chain links TRBV5-1 to TRBJ2-5; TRBD2 matches 14 bases. This CDR3 comprises 18 residues. The V segment lost 3 bases and the J segment 0 bases; nucleotides outside the gene matches: 7. Germline V CDR1 and CDR2: SGHRS, YFSETQ. The chain's CDR3 is CASSSGGTSGGYQETQYF. The DNA for the CDR3 is TGCGCCAGCAGCTCAGGTGGGACTAGCGGGGGTTACCAAGAGACCCAGTACTTC. Full variable domain (missing parts from reference TRBV5-1 and TRBJ2-5): KAGVTQTPRYLIKTRGQQVTLSCSPISGHRSVSWYQQTPGQGLQFLFEYFSETQRNKGNFPGRFSGRQFSNSRSEMNVSTLELGDSALYLCASSSGGTSGGYQETQYFGPGTRLLVL.

V usage is TRBV28 and J usage is TRBJ1-6, with 10 positions matching TRBD1. Trimming cost V 3 bases and J 9 bases; bases outside gene matches: 5. The CDR3 length is 15 residues. Germline values: CDR1 MDHEN, CDR2 SYDVKM. This CDR3 is CASSFRQGASSPLHF. In nucleotides, the CDR3 is TGTGCCAGCAGTTTTCGACAGGGGGCGAGTTCACCCCTCCACTTT.